A selection of T cell receptor beta chains follows, all from one sample in a study of T cells in localized non-small cell lung cancer. Some clones are missing from TCRdb's copy, which holds only in-frame ones; the method was immunoSEQ multiplex PCR. In the table there are around 78,000 clones, roughly 91% of which are singletons. The starting material was peripheral blood, obtained before any cancer treatment. These receptor sequences come from a woman aged 35-75 years with stage I squamous cell lung carcinoma. Both conserved end residues are trimmed from each CDR3.

J	V	CDR3
TRBJ2-1	TRBV27	ASSPTGSSYNEQF
TRBJ2-3	TRBV5-1	ASSLEADTQY
TRBJ1-2	TRBV7-9	ASSSDYGYT
TRBJ2-3	TRBV6-5	ASSTRPKDTQY
TRBJ1-4	TRBV7-6	ASSLNSGTNEKLF
TRBJ1-1	TRBV9	ASSVRGGVNTEAF
TRBJ1-2	TRBV5-6	ASTKDRGYGYT
TRBJ1-5	TRBV5-4	ASSLDSNQPQH
TRBJ2-5	TRBV10-3	ATGLAGKETQY
TRBJ2-5	TRBV28	ASSPPDGMETQY
TRBJ2-2	TRBV27	ASSLAWTGELF
TRBJ1-1	TRBV2	ASRKDVMNTEAF
TRBJ2-7	TRBV10-3	AISGQNYEQY
TRBJ1-1	TRBV10-3	ATHQGAEAF
TRBJ1-5	TRBV19	ASSIGGQTLNQPQH
TRBJ1-1	TRBV11-2	ASSLRSTVPQDHNTEAF
TRBJ1-5	TRBV6-6	ASSGDFNQPQH
TRBJ2-2	TRBV5-6	ASSATTSGGPNTGELF
TRBJ1-2	TRBV4-1	ASSQLGQGSGYT
TRBJ1-5	TRBV4-2	ASSQDPDRSNQPQH
TRBJ1-5	TRBV5-6	ASSLGYGENQPQH
TRBJ1-1	TRBV2	ASKKSLNTEAF
TRBJ1-2	TRBV2	ASSVSGYDGYT
TRBJ2-5	TRBV2	ASSKDRGMGETQY
TRBJ2-1	TRBV7-6	ASSSAGPNEQF
TRBJ1-1	TRBV5-1	ASGQGALGTEAF
TRBJ1-1	TRBV9	ASSVHDLQLNTEAF
TRBJ1-2	TRBV5-1	ASSRDRGLRGYT
TRBJ2-7	TRBV5-1	ASSLASNPSYEQY
TRBJ2-2	TRBV27	ASSSTGGLASNTGELF
TRBJ2-2	TRBV7-6	ASSRQGINTGELF
TRBJ2-1	TRBV5-4	ASSLIRDYNEQF
TRBJ1-1	TRBV18	ASSPWGRVVEAF
TRBJ1-1	TRBV4-2	ASSQDSQSTEAF
TRBJ2-1	TRBV6-6	ASSYSNEQF
TRBJ1-1	TRBV7-3	ASSPGHVYTEAF
TRBJ1-3	TRBV5-1	ASSLGETVSGNTIY
TRBJ1-6	TRBV10-3	AISESTSRGGSPLH
TRBJ1-2	TRBV5-8	ASSLAGGQGAYGYT
TRBJ1-1	TRBV5-6	ASSFLWGNTEAF
TRBJ1-1	TRBV9	ASSVEPGPLVTEAF
TRBJ2-7	TRBV9	ASSPQRTGGSEQY
TRBJ2-2	TRBV7-9	ASSLAKGAGELF
TRBJ1-6	TRBV19	ASQTGTGNSPLH
TRBJ1-2	TRBV6-1	ASTGDRVGYT
TRBJ2-5	TRBV5-8	ASSYDRVGETQY
TRBJ2-7	TRBV4-2	ASSQDRLASGEQY
TRBJ1-2	TRBV14	ASSPLQNYGYT
TRBJ2-3	TRBV5-6	ASSLKPDTQY
TRBJ2-3	TRBV18	ASSPRSDTQY
TRBJ2-7	TRBV6-5	ASSYSPAYEQY
TRBJ2-7	TRBV25-1	ASSVTSSGTPSYEQY
TRBJ1-5	TRBV7-9	ASSFAGSGNQPQH
TRBJ1-4	TRBV7-9	ASSSGTENEKLF